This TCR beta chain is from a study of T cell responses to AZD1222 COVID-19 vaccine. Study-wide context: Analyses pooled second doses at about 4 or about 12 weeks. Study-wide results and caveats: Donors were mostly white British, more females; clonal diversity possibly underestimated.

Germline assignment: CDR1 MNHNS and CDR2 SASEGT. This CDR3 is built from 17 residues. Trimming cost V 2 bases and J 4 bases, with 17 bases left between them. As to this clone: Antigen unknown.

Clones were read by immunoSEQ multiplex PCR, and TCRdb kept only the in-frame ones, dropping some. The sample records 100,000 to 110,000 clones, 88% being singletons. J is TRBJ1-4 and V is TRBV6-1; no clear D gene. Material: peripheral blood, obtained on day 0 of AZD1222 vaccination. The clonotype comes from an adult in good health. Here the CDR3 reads CASSEIRLREGNEKLFF. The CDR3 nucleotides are TGTGCCAGCAGTGAAATTAGACTCCGGGAGGGTAATGAAAAACTGTTTTTT.